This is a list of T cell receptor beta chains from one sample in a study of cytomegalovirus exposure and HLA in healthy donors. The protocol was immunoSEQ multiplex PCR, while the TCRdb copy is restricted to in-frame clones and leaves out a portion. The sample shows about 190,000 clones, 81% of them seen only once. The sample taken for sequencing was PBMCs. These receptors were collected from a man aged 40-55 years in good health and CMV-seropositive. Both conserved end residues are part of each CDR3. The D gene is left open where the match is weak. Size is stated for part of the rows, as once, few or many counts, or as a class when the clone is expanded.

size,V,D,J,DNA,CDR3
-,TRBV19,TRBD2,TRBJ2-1,TGTGCCAGTAGTGCGGGGGGAGACTACAATGAGCAGTTCTTC,CASSAGGDYNEQFF
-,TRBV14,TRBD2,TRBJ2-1,TGTGCCAGCAGCCAGGGGGGGTGGGCCTACTACAATGTGCAGTTCTTC,CASSQGGWAYYNVQFF
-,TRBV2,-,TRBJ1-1,TGTGCCAGCAGGGTGGCAGGACTTAACACTGAAGCTTTCTTT,CASRVAGLNTEAFF
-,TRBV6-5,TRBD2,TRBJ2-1,TGTGCCAGCAGAAGGACTAGCGGGGAGCAGTTCTTC,CASRRTSGEQFF
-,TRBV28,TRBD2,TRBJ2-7,TGTGCCAGCAGTTTAGCGTACGGTACTAGCGGCTACGAGCAGTACTTC,CASSLAYGTSGYEQYF
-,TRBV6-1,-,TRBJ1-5,TGTGCCAGCAGTGAAGGGGGGCACAGCGATCAGCCCCAGCATTTT,CASSEGGHSDQPQHF
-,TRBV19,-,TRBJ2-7,TGTGCCAGTAGTATCCCTATGGGAGTGCAGTACTTC,CASSIPMGVQYF
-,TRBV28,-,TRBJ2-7,TGTGCCAGCAGCGGGTATACCTACGAGCAGTACTTC,CASSGYTYEQYF
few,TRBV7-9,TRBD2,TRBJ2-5,TGTGCCAGCAGCTTAGTGCCTAGCGGGAGGGAGACCCAGTACTTC,CASSLVPSGRETQYF
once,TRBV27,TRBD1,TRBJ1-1,TGTGCCAGCAGTCTGACAGGGCTGAACACTGAAGCTTTCTTT,CASSLTGLNTEAFF
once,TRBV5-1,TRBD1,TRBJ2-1,TGCGCCAGCAGCTTGGGGACAGGGGGTTTCAGTGAGCAGTTCTTC,CASSLGTGGFSEQFF
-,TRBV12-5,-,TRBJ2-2,TGTGCTAGTGGTTTGCCGCACAGCAGGGTTGGGACCGGGGAGCTGTTTTTT,CASGLPHSRVGTGELFF
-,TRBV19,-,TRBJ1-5,TGTGCCAGTAGTGTCAGATTCAATCAGCCCCAGCATTTT,CASSVRFNQPQHF
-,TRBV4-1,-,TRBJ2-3,TGCGCCAGCAGCCACGGACAAAGGGTAGATACGCAGTATTTT,CASSHGQRVDTQYF
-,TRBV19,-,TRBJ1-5,TGTGCCATGGGAGACGGATATAGCAATCAGCCCCAGCATTTT,CAMGDGYSNQPQHF
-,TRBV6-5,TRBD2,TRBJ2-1,TGTGCCAGCAGTTTCCGGACTAGCGTGCCTGCTGAGCAGTTCTTC,CASSFRTSVPAEQFF